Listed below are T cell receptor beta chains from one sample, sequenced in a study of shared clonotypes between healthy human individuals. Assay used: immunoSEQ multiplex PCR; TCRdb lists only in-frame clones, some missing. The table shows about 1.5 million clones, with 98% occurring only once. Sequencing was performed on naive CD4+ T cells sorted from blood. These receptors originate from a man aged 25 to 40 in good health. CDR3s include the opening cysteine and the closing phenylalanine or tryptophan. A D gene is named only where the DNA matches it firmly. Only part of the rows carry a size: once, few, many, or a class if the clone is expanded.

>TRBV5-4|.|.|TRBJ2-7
TGTGCCAGCAGCTTGCGAGGGACGGCCGCTTTTGTGCAGTACTTC
CASSLRGTAAFVQYF
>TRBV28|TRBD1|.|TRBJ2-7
TGTGCCAGCAGTTTCCTACAGGGGGCGTTTAACGAGCAGTACTTC
CASSFLQGAFNEQYF
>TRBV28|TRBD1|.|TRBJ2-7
TGTGCCAGCAGTTTAGGTGCAGGGGGCTCCTACGAGCAGTACTTC
CASSLGAGGSYEQYF
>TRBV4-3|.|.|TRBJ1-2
TGCGCCAGCAGCCGGGACGGGCTCCCTCCATCTGGCTACACCTTC
CASSRDGLPPSGYTF
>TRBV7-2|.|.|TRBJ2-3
TGTGCCAGCAGCTTATCCCGATCTGCAGATACGCAGTATTTT
CASSLSRSADTQYF
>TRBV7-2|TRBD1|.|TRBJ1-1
TGTGCCAGCAGCTTAAGGGGACAGTTGAACACTGAAGCTTTCTTT
CASSLRGQLNTEAFF
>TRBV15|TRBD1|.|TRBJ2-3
TGTGCCACCGGTAGCTTTGGACAGGGAATAGATACGCAGTATTTT
CATGSFGQGIDTQYF
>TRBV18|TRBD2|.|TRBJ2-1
TGTGCCAGCTCACCTGGGACTAGCGGCCACAATGAGCAGTTCTTC
CASSPGTSGHNEQFF
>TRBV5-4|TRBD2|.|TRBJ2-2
TGTGCCAGCAGCCTACCCGGGACTAGCGGCTCTGCGAACACCGGGGAGCTGTTTTTT
CASSLPGTSGSANTGELFF
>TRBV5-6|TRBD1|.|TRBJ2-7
TGTGCCAGCAGCCAGGACAGGACCGAGCAGTACTTC
CASSQDRTEQYF
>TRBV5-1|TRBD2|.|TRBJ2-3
TGCGCCAGCAGAGACCTAGCGGGAAGCACAGATACGCAGTATTTT
CASRDLAGSTDTQYF
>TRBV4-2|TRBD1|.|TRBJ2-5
TGTGCCAGCAGCCAAGACAGGGACAGGGGCGATTTCCAAGAGACCCAGTACTTC
CASSQDRDRGDFQETQYF
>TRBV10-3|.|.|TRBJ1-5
TGTGCCATCAGTGGAGATAGCAATCAGCCCCAGCATTTT
CAISGDSNQPQHF
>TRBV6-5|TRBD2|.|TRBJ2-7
TGTGCCAGCAGTTACTTAGCGGGAGGGCCAAACGAGCAGTACTTC
CASSYLAGGPNEQYF
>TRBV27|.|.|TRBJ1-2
TGTGCCAGCAGCCCAGGCCGGGACTATGGCTACACCTTC
CASSPGRDYGYTF
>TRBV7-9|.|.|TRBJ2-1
TGTGCCAGCAGCGATTTCCGGGGCCTCTCCTACAATGAGCAGTTCTTC
CASSDFRGLSYNEQFF
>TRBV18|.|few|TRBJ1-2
TGTGCCAGCTCACCACCGGGGGGTGGTGGCTACACCTTC
CASSPPGGGGYTF
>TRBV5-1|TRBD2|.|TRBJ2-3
TGCGCCAGCAGCGTTACTAGCGGCCCCACAGATACGCAGTATTTT
CASSVTSGPTDTQYF
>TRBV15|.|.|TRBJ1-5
TGTGCCACCAGCAGAGATCCGGGAAATCAGCCCCAGCATTTT
CATSRDPGNQPQHF
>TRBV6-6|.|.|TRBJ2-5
TGTGCCAGCGGTAGCCCTGGATCCCAGTACTTC
CASGSPGSQYF
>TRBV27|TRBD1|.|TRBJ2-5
TGTGCCAGCAGTTTATTCCGAAGACAGGGGGAGACCCAGTACTTC
CASSLFRRQGETQYF
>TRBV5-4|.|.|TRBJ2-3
TGTGCCAGCAGCTTGGAGCCGGCAGATACGCAGTATTTT
CASSLEPADTQYF
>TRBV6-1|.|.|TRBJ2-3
TGTGCCAGCAGTGGTTCGATAATCAGGGAGCAGTATTTT
CASSGSIIREQYF
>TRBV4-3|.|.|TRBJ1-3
TGCGCCAGCAGCCAAGCTGCGACCATATATTTT
CASSQAATIYF
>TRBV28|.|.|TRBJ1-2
TGTGCCAGCAGTCCCTCCGCTTCCTTACCGGCGGGCGGCTACACCTTC
CASSPSASLPAGGYTF
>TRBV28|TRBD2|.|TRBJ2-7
TGTGCCAGCACCGCCTGGTCCGGGACTAGCATAGGTGAGCAGTACTTC
CASTAWSGTSIGEQYF
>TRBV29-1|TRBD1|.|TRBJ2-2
TGCAGCGTACTGAAAGGGACAGGCACCGGGGAGCTGTTTTTT
CSVLKGTGTGELFF
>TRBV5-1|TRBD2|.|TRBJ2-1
TGCGCCAGTGAGATAGCGGGAGGGCCTTATAGTGAGCAGTTCTTC
CASEIAGGPYSEQFF